This T cell receptor (beta chain) was sequenced in a study of T cell responses to AZD1222 COVID-19 vaccine. The repertoire was sequenced with immunoSEQ multiplex PCR; TCRdb's copy has only in-frame clones and lacks some. This table holds 90,000 to 120,000 clones, 92% found once. Overall study results and limits: Two AZD1222 administrations were followed by greater Spike-specific TCR breadth and depth.

About this clone itself: Its antigen is not known.

V was trimmed by 0 bases and J by 3 bases, leaving 12 bases between them. Germline V gives CDR1 SGHNT, CDR2 YENEEA. The CDR3 is made up of 16 amino acids. The sequences come from peripheral blood, collected on day 0 of AZD1222 vaccination. The sequence was obtained from an adult in good health. The gene calls are TRBV11-3 and TRBJ1-5, with D uncertain. In DNA form, the CDR3 reads TGTGCCAGCAGCTTAGACCAGGAAAGGAACAATCAGCCCCAGCATTTT. Protein sequence: CASSLDQERNNQPQHF.